This TCR beta chain was documented in a study of response to subunit inactivated influenza vaccine. Overall study findings and caveats: Authors suggested each seasonal flu vaccination may recruit only limited numbers of new T cells.

A remark on this clonotype: Its antigen is not identified.

CDR3 size: 12 residues. Trimming pared 4 bases from V and 4 bases from J, leaving 6 bases between. Germline V gene data show CDR1 as SGHKS and CDR2 as YYEKEE (reference sequence). Via MiXCR, TCRdb re-called the RT-PCR reads, giving one row per CDR3 protein. The sample carries 500,000 to 600,000 distinct CDR3 sequences, 7.5% to 8.5% recorded once. The J gene is TRBJ1-3, the V gene TRBV5-5, with D hard to call. This receptor was taken from a man aged 45 to 75 who received an inactivated influenza vaccine. The sample consisted of PBMCs from blood, taken about 24 months after vaccination. CDR3 protein: CASSVGGNTIYF. The CDR3 coding sequence is TGTGCCAGCAGCGTAGGGGGAAACACCATATATTTT.